These 9 T cell receptor beta chains share one sample of origin, sequenced in a study of blood T cell repertoires in COVID-19. The table came from immunoSEQ multiplex PCR; TCRdb's copy has only in-frame clones and leaves some out. The repertoire has fewer than 70,000 clones, 80% to 85% of them found once; the top ten carry approximately 18%. The sequenced sample was peripheral blood. These receptors were collected from a man younger than 45 with COVID-19, enrolled during active disease.

This chain uses TRBV18 with TRBJ2-5; maybe TRBD2 (5 bases). Germline V CDR1 and CDR2: KGHSH, LQKENI. The CDR3 runs 13 residues. V dropped 3 bases and J dropped 3 bases, with 8 bases sitting between them. The CDR3 loop is CASSPGREETQYF. The CDR3 DNA reads as TGTGCCAGCTCACCCGGGCGGGAAGAGACCCAGTACTTC.

The chain employs TRBV27 and TRBJ1-2, with 9 bases that match TRBD1. From germline, CDR1 is MNHEY and CDR2 SMNVEV (reference sequence). This CDR3 is 15 amino acids long. With 5 bases clipped from V and 6 bases from J, the junction kept 10 bases outside the gene matches. DNA for the CDR3: TGTGCCAGCAGTGCCCTCGACAGGGGGGGAGATGGCTACACCTTC. Amino acid sequence: CASSALDRGGDGYTF.

CDR3 nucleotides: TGCAGCGTTGTGGGACTAGCTGAGAACACCGGGGAGCTGTTTTTT. The encoded protein is CSVVGLAENTGELFF. The chain carries TRBV29-1 and TRBJ2-2, with 9 nucleotides matching TRBD2. V lost 4 bases, J lost 1 base, and 4 bases stayed unmatched. CDR1 is SQVTM and CDR2 is ANQGSEA in the germline V gene. The length of the CDR3 is 15 residues.

The chain uses TRBV5-5 and TRBJ1-2, with 9 bases that match TRBD1. V gave up 3 bases and J gave up 2 bases; unmatched junction bases: 2. The CDR3 totals 14 residues. Germline loops: CDR1 SGHKS, CDR2 YYEKEE (reference sequence). The CDR3 bases are TGTGCCAGCAGCTCCGGACAGGGGAACTATGGCTACACCTTC. It is translated as CASSSGQGNYGYTF. The full variable domain, in which reference TRBV5-5 and TRBJ1-2 provide the parts outside the CDR3, is DAGVTQSPTHLIKTRGQQVTLRCSPISGHKSVSWYQQVLGQGPQFIFQYYEKEERGRGNFPDRFSARQFPNYSSELNVNALLLGDSALYLCASSSGQGNYGYTFGSGTRLTVV.

This clone came up a few times. The chain has TRBV28 and TRBJ1-1; unclear D gene. V lost 5 bases, J lost 7 bases, and 11 bases lay in between. Germline V gene data show CDR1 as MDHEN and CDR2 as SYDVKM. The CDR3 loop spans 12 amino acids. The CDR3 is CASSKAPGEAFF. The CDR3 nucleotides are TGTGCCAGCAGTAAGGCCCCAGGTGAAGCTTTCTTT.

This chain uses TRBV29-1 with TRBJ2-1; 13 nucleotides agree with TRBD2. The CDR3 runs 15 residues. CDR1 and CDR2 (germline): SQVTM, ANQGSEA. With 6 bases clipped from V and 5 bases from J, the junction kept 7 bases outside the gene matches. CDR3 sequence: CSVRPGLAGNNEQFF. Here the CDR3 DNA reads TGCAGCGTCCGGCCGGGACTAGCGGGGAACAATGAGCAGTTCTTC.

This chain joins TRBV5-6 and TRBJ1-1, with 7 bases fitting TRBD1. The germline V gene has CDR1 SGHDT and CDR2 YYEEEE. CDR3 length: 14 residues. The V and J ends lost 2 bases and 3 bases, in that order; junction bases with no gene match: 4. CDR3 bases: TGTGCCAGCAGCTTAATCAGGGGGGACACTGAAGCTTTCTTT. This sequence encodes CASSLIRGDTEAFF.

The gene calls are TRBV24-1 and TRBJ1-1, with a weak D call TRBD1 (6 bases). Per germline, CDR1 KGHDR and CDR2 SFDVKD. V was shortened by 6 bases and J by 5 bases, with 15 bases between the two germline ends. CDR3 length: 14 amino acids. CDR3: CATSRGGLGTEAFF. In DNA, the CDR3 is TGTGCCACCAGTAGGGGGGGTCTTGGGACTGAAGCTTTCTTT.

The chain joins TRBV4-1 to TRBJ2-2, with D possibly being TRBD1 (5 bases). The CDR3 consists of 14 residues. Germline CDR1 is MGHRA and CDR2 is YSYEKL. With 3 bases removed from V and 5 bases from J, the gap between germline ends came to 10 bases. CDR3 in amino acids: CASSHGRETGELFF. DNA for the CDR3: TGCGCCAGCAGCCACGGCAGGGAAACCGGGGAGCTGTTTTTT.